The TCR beta chain under discussion was sequenced for a study of spatial heterogeneity in lung cancer. Study summary: The study consistently detected more beta-chain than alpha-chain sequences. Raw reads contained each unique TCR and UMI combination more than ten times on average.

Sample time point: sample taken at primary tumor resection. Whole RNA, isolated from tumor, nontumor lung or frozen PBMC, was sequenced without prior sorting. The approximately 72 donors had untreated early-stage non-small cell lung cancer. With 5 bases removed from V and 2 bases from J, the gap between germline ends came to 18 bases. This CDR3 spans 16 amino acids. The germline V gene has CDR1 MNHEY and CDR2 SVGAGI. TCRdb used MiXCR to reprocess the 5' RACE reads, holding one entry per CDR3 protein. This sample has 4,000 to 5,500 distinct CDR3 sequences; about 16% occur once, and the top ten carry roughly 20%. By share, this clonotype counts as medium-sized. This beta chain lies outside the target of a library built for alpha chains; its clone size means little.

The clonotype comes from a male donor with early-stage non-small cell lung cancer. Sequenced material: normal lung tissue next to the tumor, taken at surgery. The rearrangement links TRBV6-5 to TRBJ1-1; TRBD1 might be the D (6 bases). The chain's CDR3 is CASSTRGEGGNTEAFF. The CDR3 DNA reads as TGTGCCAGCAGTACCAGGGGTGAGGGAGGTAACACTGAAGCTTTCTTT.